Listed here are 15 T cell receptor beta chains from one sample, sequenced in a study of cytomegalovirus exposure and HLA in healthy donors. Measured with immunoSEQ multiplex PCR; TCRdb has only the in-frame clones, and not every one. The table includes about 74,000 clones, approximately 93% detected once. Material for sequencing was PBMCs. Every receptor here comes from a man in his late teens or twenties in good health and CMV-seropositive.

The chain links TRBV5-1 to TRBJ1-2; 8 nucleotides agree with TRBD1. The CDR3 covers 17 residues. V trimming: 0 bases; J trimming: 2 bases; junction bases outside the gene matches: 9. Germline CDR1 and CDR2: SGHRS and YFSETQ. CDR3 coding DNA: TGCGCCAGCAGCTTGGCTGTCAGGGGGCGCGAGAACTATGGCTACACCTTC. Translation gives CASSLAVRGRENYGYTF.

This clone has only a few counts. The chain joins TRBV6-4 to TRBJ2-2; 11 bases are shared with TRBD2. The CDR3 contains 14 residues. CDR1 and CDR2 from the germline V gene are MRHNA and SNTAGT. J was trimmed by 3 bases and V by 6 bases; bases with no gene match: 0. The CDR3 nucleotides are TGTGCCAGCAGACTAGCGGGAGACACCGGGGAGCTGTTTTTT. This codes for CASRLAGDTGELFF.

This clone was counted a single time. This chain links TRBV30 with TRBJ2-2, with D maybe TRBD2 (6 bases). V was shortened by 4 bases and J by 5 bases, with 14 bases between the two germline ends. CDR3 length equals 14 residues. Germline loops: CDR1 GTSNPN, CDR2 SVGIG (reference sequence). CDR3 loop: CAWKRDSWTGELFF. The CDR3 DNA is TGTGCCTGGAAAAGGGACTCGTGGACCGGGGAGCTGTTTTTT.

This clone was recorded only once. The J gene is TRBJ1-1, the V gene TRBV21-1; TRBD1, as called in the table, went unchecked against the DNA. TRBV21-1 is assigned pseudogene status. The CDR3 runs 15 residues. CDR3 protein: CASSGAGPMNTEAFF. In nucleotides, the CDR3 is TGTGCCAGCAGCGGGGCAGGGCCCATGAACACTGAAGCTTTCTTT.

The chain joins TRBV28 to TRBJ2-1; D is perhaps TRBD1 (5 bases). With 6 bases removed from V and 10 bases from J, the gap between germline ends came to 16 bases. The germline V gene encodes CDR1 MDHEN and CDR2 SYDVKM. The CDR3 covers 13 residues. The CDR3 reads CASRKTALNEQFF. The CDR3 nucleotides are TGTGCCAGCAGAAAGACAGCGTTAAACGAGCAGTTCTTC.

This clone was observed once. CDR3 in DNA: TGTGCCAGCAGTGATTGGCTAGGGGTGGATGAGCAGTTCTTC. Its translation is CASSDWLGVDEQFF. The chain carries TRBV6-1 and TRBJ2-1, with D possibly being TRBD1 (5 bases). Germline loops: CDR1 MNHNS, CDR2 SASEGT. Trimming removed 3 bases at V and 8 bases at J, with 14 bases between. The CDR3 contains 14 residues.

This rearrangement joins TRBV7-9 to TRBJ2-7, with D possibly matching TRBD1 (6 bases). The V end lost 5 bases, the J end lost 1 base, and 18 bases lay between the germline ends. The germline CDR1 and CDR2 sequences are SEHNR and FQNEAQ (reference sequence). The CDR3 extends over 16 amino acids. In DNA, the CDR3 is TGTGCCAGCAGCACAGCCCCGGGACACCTATCCTACGAGCAGTACTTC. Its protein is CASSTAPGHLSYEQYF.

The table lists this clone with a few counts. The V gene is TRBV4-1, the J gene TRBJ2-5; TRBD1 matches 8 bases. Unmatched junction bases numbered 12, after V lost 4 bases and J lost 5 bases. The germline V gene has CDR1 MGHRA and CDR2 YSYEKL. The CDR3 loop spans 16 amino acids. The DNA for the CDR3 is TGCGCCAGCAGCCCAGGGACAGGACAAATGTGGGAGACCCAGTACTTC. It translates to CASSPGTGQMWETQYF.

This sequence joins TRBV18 and TRBJ1-3; the match to TRBD1 covers 8 bases. From germline, CDR1 is KGHSH and CDR2 LQKENI. V shed 0 bases, J shed 0 bases, and the junction held 10 bases outside the gene matches. The CDR3 totals 19 residues. The CDR3, as DNA: TGTGCCAGCTCACCACCGAGCTTAGGGACAGGCCACTCTGGAAACACCATATATTTT. It is translated as CASSPPSLGTGHSGNTIYF.

The J gene is TRBJ2-1, the V gene TRBV5-1, with a weak D call TRBD2 (6 bases). The V gene lost 6 bases and the J gene lost 0 bases, with 13 bases spanning the gap. Germline CDR1 and CDR2: SGHRS and YFSETQ. This CDR3 has 15 residues. The CDR3 nucleotides read TGCGCCAGCAAGCGGGCGCTTAGCTCCTACAATGAGCAGTTCTTC. The encoded protein is CASKRALSSYNEQFF.

This clone was seen a few times. The chain couples TRBV15 to TRBJ2-6, with a tentative D call TRBD1 (6 bases). Trimming left V 2 bases short and J 0 bases short, with 14 bases between. The germline CDR1 and CDR2 sequences are LNHNV and YYDKDF (reference sequence). CDR3 length equals 18 residues. The CDR3 reads CATSRPKTGLSGANVLTF. Written as DNA, the CDR3 is TGTGCCACCAGCAGACCTAAAACAGGGCTCTCTGGGGCCAACGTCCTGACTTTC.

This chain connects TRBV6-6 to TRBJ1-2; D is perhaps TRBD1 (5 bases). The germline gives CDR1 MNHNY, CDR2 SVGAGI (reference sequence). The CDR3 covers 13 residues. The CDR3 nucleotides are TGTGCGCGCGTTAGGGGTAGGGACTATGGCTACACCTTC. Its protein is CARVRGRDYGYTF.

The chain has TRBV7-2 and TRBJ2-7; maybe TRBD1 (5 bases). The CDR3 sequence is 14 residues long. With 4 bases removed from V and 3 bases from J, the gap between germline ends came to 13 bases. CDR1 SGHTA and CDR2 FQGNSA come from the germline V gene. The CDR3 reads CASSWGGAYYEQYF. As DNA, the CDR3 is TGTGCCAGCAGCTGGGGTGGGGCGTACTACGAGCAGTACTTC.

The chain joins TRBV5-6 to TRBJ2-7; 9 nucleotides match TRBD2. The CDR3 is 15 amino acids. V trimming: 0 bases; J trimming: 3 bases; junction bases outside the gene matches: 4. Germline V CDR1 and CDR2: SGHDT, YYEEEE. The CDR3 protein is CASSLAASGDYEQYF. For the CDR3, the DNA is TGTGCCAGCAGCTTGGCGGCTAGCGGGGACTACGAGCAGTACTTC.

The rearrangement uses TRBV9 and TRBJ2-2, with D unclear. Germline V lookup: CDR1 SGDLS, CDR2 YYNGEE. Trimming pared 2 bases from V and 5 bases from J, leaving 4 bases between. The CDR3 loop spans 12 amino acids. CDR3 protein: CASSVSTGELFF. In DNA form, the CDR3 reads TGTGCCAGCAGCGTGTCAACCGGGGAGCTGTTTTTT.